This T cell receptor beta chain was sequenced for a study of coeliac disease. At the level of the study: The study queried TRBV7-2 bias without high-resolution HLA data.

TCRdb's table, derived via immunoSEQ multiplex PCR, lists solely in-frame clones and lacks some. The sample has 4,000 to 4,500 clones, around 60% seen once; the top ten hold around 25%. Trimming took off 4 bases at V and 8 bases at J, with 12 bases between the two ends. Germline-derived CDR1 and CDR2 are SGHRS and YFSETQ. The CDR3 totals 12 residues. The source is a woman under 40 without celiac disease. The chain recombines TRBV5-1 with TRBJ1-1; TRBD1 is a possible D gene (5 bases). Sequencing used lymphocytes from the gut lamina propria. DNA for the CDR3: TGCGCCAGCAGCCCCGGGACTGTCGAAGCTTTCTTT. Protein product: CASSPGTVEAFF.